Following are 3 T cell receptor beta chains from one sample sequenced in a study of response to subunit inactivated influenza vaccine. TCRdb independently ran MiXCR on the RT-PCR reads; one entry per CDR3 protein. This sample has about 700,000 distinct CDR3 sequences, with more than 11% found just once. The sample was PBMCs from blood, taken approximately 15 days before vaccination. Source of these receptors: a man aged 50-59 years who received an inactivated influenza vaccine.

This clonotype was counted many times. The chain couples TRBV5-1 to TRBJ2-5; either TRBD1 or TRBD2 may fit D (5 bases each). Germline values: CDR1 SGHRS, CDR2 YFSETQ. The CDR3 runs to 13 residues. Trimming stripped 0 bases from V and 5 bases from J, with 8 bases between. CDR3 nucleotides: TGCGCCAGCAGCTTGGGAGGGGATGAGACCCAGTACTTC. Translation: CASSLGGDETQYF.

The chain links TRBV3-1 to TRBJ2-7; D ambiguous. Germline loops: CDR1 LGHDT, CDR2 YNNKEL (reference sequence). The CDR3 is 15 amino acids. V lost 1 base and J lost 2, with 12 bases in between. The CDR3 DNA reads as TGTGCCAGCAGCCAAGCTTTAGGGTTCACCTACGAGCAGTACTTC. Its protein is CASSQALGFTYEQYF.

The rearrangement uses TRBV25-1 and TRBJ1-2; 10 nucleotides match TRBD1. CDR3 length equals 15 residues. J lost 5 bases, V lost 4 bases, and 7 bases had no gene match. From germline, CDR1 is MGHDK and CDR2 SYGVNS. The CDR3 bases are TGTGCCAGCAGTGTTGGAGACAGGGGGCCTTATGGCTACACCTTC. It specifies CASSVGDRGPYGYTF.